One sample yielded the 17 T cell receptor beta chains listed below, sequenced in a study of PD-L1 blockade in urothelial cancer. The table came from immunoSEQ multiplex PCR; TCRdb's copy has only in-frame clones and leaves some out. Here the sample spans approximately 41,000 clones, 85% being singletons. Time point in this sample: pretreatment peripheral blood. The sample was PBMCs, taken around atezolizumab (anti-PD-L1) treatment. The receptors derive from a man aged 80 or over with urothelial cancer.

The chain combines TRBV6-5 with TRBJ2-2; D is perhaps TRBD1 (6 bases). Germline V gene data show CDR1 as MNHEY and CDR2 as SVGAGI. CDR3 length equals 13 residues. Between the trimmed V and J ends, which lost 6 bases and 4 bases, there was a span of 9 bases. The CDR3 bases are TGTGCCAGCAGCAAGGGGGTCACCGGGGAGCTGTTTTTT. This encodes CASSKGVTGELFF.

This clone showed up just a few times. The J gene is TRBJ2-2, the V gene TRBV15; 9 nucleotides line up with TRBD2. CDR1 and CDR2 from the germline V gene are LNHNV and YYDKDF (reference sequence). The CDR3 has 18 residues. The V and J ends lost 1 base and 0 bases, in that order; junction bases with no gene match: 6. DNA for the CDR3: TGTGCCACCAGCAGAGGGCGTGCGGGAGGGCCGAACACCGGGGAGCTGTTTTTT. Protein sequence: CATSRGRAGGPNTGELFF.

The CDR3, as DNA: TGCGCCAGCAGCTTGGTTGTAGGGAGTCAAGAGACCCAGTACTTC. This encodes CASSLVVGSQETQYF. The chain is built from TRBV5-1 and TRBJ2-5, with D perhaps matching TRBD2 (5 bases). Germline CDR1 is SGHRS and CDR2 is YFSETQ. The CDR3 runs to 15 residues. Trimming took off 0 bases at V and 2 bases at J, with 11 bases between the two ends.

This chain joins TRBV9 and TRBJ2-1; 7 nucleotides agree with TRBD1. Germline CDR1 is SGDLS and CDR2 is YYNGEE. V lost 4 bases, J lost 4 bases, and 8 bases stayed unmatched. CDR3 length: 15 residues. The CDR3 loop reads CASSPTGTAYNEQFF. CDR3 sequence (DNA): TGTGCCAGCAGCCCGACCGGGACAGCTTACAATGAGCAGTTCTTC. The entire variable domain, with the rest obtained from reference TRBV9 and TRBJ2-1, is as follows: DSGVTQTPKHLITATGQRVTLRCSPRSGDLSVYWYQQSLDQGLQFLIQYYNGEERAKGNILERFSAQQFPDLHSELNLSSLELGDSALYFCASSPTGTAYNEQFFGPGTRLTVL.

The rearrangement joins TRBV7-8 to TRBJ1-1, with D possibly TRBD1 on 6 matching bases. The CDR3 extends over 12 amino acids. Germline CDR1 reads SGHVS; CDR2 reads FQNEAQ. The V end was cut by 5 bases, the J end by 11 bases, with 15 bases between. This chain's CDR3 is CASSPEDRGAFF. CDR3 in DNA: TGTGCCAGCAGCCCGGAGGACAGAGGGGCTTTCTTT.

This CDR3 reads CASTAGGTGRETQYF. The CDR3 coding sequence is TGTGCCAGTACCGCGGGCGGTACAGGGAGAGAGACCCAGTACTTC. V gene TRBV19 combines with J gene TRBJ2-5; tentative D call: TRBD1 (6 bases). V was trimmed by 7 bases and J by 4 bases, leaving 19 bases between them. The CDR3 covers 15 residues. The germline V gene has CDR1 LNHDA and CDR2 SQIVND (reference sequence).

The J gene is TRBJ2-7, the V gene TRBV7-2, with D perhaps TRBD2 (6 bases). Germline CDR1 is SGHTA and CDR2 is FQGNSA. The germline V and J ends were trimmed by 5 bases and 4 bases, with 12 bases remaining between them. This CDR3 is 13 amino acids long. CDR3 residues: CASSRDAGYEQYF. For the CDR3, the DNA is TGTGCCAGCAGCAGGGACGCGGGATACGAGCAGTACTTC.

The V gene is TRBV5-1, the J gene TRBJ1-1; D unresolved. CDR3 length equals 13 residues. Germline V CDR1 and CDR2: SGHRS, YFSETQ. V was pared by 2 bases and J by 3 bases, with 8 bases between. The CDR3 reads CASSFRVDTEAFF. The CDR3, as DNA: TGCGCCAGCAGCTTCCGGGTGGACACTGAAGCTTTCTTT.

The CDR3 coding sequence is TGTGCCAGCAGCTTAGGAGCAGGGGGAGCCACCGGGGAGCTGTTTTTT. Protein product: CASSLGAGGATGELFF. The rearrangement joins TRBV11-2 to TRBJ2-2; 7 nucleotides align to TRBD1. The CDR3 sequence is 16 residues long. The germline V gene encodes CDR1 SGHAT and CDR2 FQNNGV. Trimming took 1 base from V and 4 from J; bases not matched to a gene: 6.

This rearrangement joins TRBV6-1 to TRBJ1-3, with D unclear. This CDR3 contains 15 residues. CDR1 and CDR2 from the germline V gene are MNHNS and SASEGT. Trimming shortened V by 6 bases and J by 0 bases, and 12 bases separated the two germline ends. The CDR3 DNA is TGTGCCAGCAGGGTCGGGGAAAGCTCTGGAAACACCATATATTTT. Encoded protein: CASRVGESSGNTIYF.

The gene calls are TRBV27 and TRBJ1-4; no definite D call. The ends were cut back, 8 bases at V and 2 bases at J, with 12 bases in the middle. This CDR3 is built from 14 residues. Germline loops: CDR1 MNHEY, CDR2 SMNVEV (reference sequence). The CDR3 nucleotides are TGTGCCAGCGGTAGTTACAGCACTAATGAAAAACTGTTTTTT. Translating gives CASGSYSTNEKLFF.

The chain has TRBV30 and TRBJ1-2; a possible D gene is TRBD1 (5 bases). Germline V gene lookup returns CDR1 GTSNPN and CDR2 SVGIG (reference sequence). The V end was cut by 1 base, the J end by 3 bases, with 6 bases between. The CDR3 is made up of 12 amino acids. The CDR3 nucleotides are TGTGCCTGGAGTGCCAGGGACTATGGCTACACCTTC. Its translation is CAWSARDYGYTF. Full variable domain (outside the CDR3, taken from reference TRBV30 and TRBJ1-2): SQTIHQWPATLVQPVGSPLSLECTVEGTSNPNLYWYRQAAGRGLQLLFYSVGIGQISSEVPQNLSASRPQDRQFILSSKKLLLSDSGFYLCAWSARDYGYTFGSGTRLTVV.

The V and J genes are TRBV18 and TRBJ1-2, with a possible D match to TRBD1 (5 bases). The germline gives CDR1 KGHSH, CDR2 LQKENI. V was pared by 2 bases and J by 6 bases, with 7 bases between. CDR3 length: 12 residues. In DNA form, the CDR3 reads TGTGCCAGCTCACCAGGGGGGGATGGCTACACCTTC. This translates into CASSPGGDGYTF.

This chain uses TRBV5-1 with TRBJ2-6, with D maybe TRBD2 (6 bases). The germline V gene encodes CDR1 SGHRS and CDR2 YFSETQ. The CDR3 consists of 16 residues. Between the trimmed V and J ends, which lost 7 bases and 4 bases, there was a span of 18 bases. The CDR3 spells CASATQAGSGANVLTF. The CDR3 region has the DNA TGCGCCAGCGCCACCCAGGCGGGGTCCGGGGCCAACGTCCTGACTTTC.

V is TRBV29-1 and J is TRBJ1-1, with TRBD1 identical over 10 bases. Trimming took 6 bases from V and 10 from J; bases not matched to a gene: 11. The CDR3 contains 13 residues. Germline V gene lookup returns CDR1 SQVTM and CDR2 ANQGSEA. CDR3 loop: CSVREGQGNRAFF. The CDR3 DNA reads TGCAGCGTACGGGAGGGACAGGGGAACAGAGCTTTCTTT.

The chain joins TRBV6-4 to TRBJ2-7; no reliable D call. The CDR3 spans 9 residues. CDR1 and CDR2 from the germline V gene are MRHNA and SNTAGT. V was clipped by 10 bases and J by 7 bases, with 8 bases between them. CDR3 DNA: TGTGCCACCCCGGTTGAGCAGTACTTC. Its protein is CATPVEQYF.

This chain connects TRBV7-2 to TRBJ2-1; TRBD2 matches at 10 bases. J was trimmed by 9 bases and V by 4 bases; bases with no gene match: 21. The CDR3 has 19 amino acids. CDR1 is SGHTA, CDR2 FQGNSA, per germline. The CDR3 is CASSSLFLSSGRGVAEQFF. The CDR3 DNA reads TGTGCCAGCAGCTCCCTTTTCTTATCGAGCGGGAGGGGAGTGGCTGAGCAGTTCTTC. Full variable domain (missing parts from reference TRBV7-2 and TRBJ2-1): GAGVSQSPSNKVTEKGKDVELRCDPISGHTALYWYRQSLGQGLEFLIYFQGNSAPDKSGLPSDRFSAERTGGSVSTLTIQRTQQEDSAVYLCASSSLFLSSGRGVAEQFFGPGTRLTVL.